This is a list of T cell receptor beta chains from one sample in a study of blood T cell repertoires in COVID-19. Assay: immunoSEQ multiplex PCR; the TCRdb copy retains only in-frame clones and omits some. This table holds about 350,000 clones, over 75% found once. The sequenced sample was PBMCs or T cells enriched from blood (not recorded which). The source of these receptors is a young woman who had recovered from COVID-19. Both conserved end residues are part of each CDR3. D genes are given only for firm matches. Some rows mark clone size as missing; the rest say once, few, many or name a class of expanded clone.

15	NA	NA	TRBV30	TRBJ2-2	CAWRRDHANTGELFF	TGTGCCTGGAGGCGCGATCATGCGAACACCGGGGAGCTGTTTTTT
15	NA	NA	TRBV7-2	TRBJ1-5	CASSQGRGSYQPQHF	TGTGCCAGCAGCCAGGGCAGGGGAAGTTATCAGCCCCAGCATTTT
15	few	TRBD1	TRBV6-5	TRBJ1-2	CASNKQGRSAGGYTF	TGTGCCAGCAACAAACAGGGGAGGTCGGCGGGCGGCTACACCTTC
12	once	NA	TRBV7-9	TRBJ1-1	CASSLEYTEAFF	TGTGCCAGCAGCTTAGAATATACTGAAGCTTTCTTT
14	NA	TRBD1	TRBV5-5	TRBJ1-2	CASSRTGGNYGYTF	TGTGCCAGCAGCCGGACAGGGGGTAACTATGGCTACACCTTC
11	NA	NA	TRBV20-1	TRBJ2-5	CSARDSGGGYF	TGCAGTGCTAGAGATTCTGGCGGGGGCTACTTC
15	NA	NA	TRBV6-6	TRBJ1-3	CASSPQAISGNTIYF	TGTGCCAGCAGTCCTCAGGCTATTTCTGGAAACACCATATATTTT
15	NA	TRBD2	TRBV5-1	TRBJ2-1	CASSLGASGYNEQFF	TGCGCCAGCAGCTTGGGGGCTAGCGGGTACAATGAGCAGTTCTTC
13	NA	TRBD2	TRBV6-5	TRBJ2-7	CASSRLAGGEQYF	TGTGCCAGCAGTCGACTAGCGGGGGGCGAGCAGTACTTC
15	NA	NA	TRBV5-1	TRBJ2-2	CASSPRQIATGELFF	TGCGCCAGCAGCCCTCGACAGATTGCTACCGGGGAGCTGTTTTTT
15	NA	TRBD1	TRBV2	TRBJ2-3	CASNTLVGGGDTQYF	TGTGCCAGCAATACCCTGGTAGGGGGCGGGGATACGCAGTATTTT
13	NA	NA	TRBV6-2/TRBV6-3	TRBJ1-1	CASSLVSNTEAFF	TGTGCCAGCAGCCTTGTCAGTAACACTGAAGCTTTCTTT
14	few	NA	TRBV5-4	TRBJ1-1	CASSLDQGRTEAFF	TGTGCCAGCAGCTTGGACCAGGGGAGAACTGAAGCTTTCTTT
23	NA	TRBD2	TRBV27	TRBJ2-2	CASSSDPTRYTSGVADYTGELFF	TGTGCCAGCAGTTCCGACCCCACCAGATATACTAGCGGGGTCGCGGACTACACCGGGGAGCTGTTTTTT
15	NA	TRBD1	TRBV3-1/TRBV3-2	TRBJ1-5	CASSHGQGSNQPQHF	TGTGCCAGCAGCCACGGACAGGGGAGCAATCAGCCCCAGCATTTT
15	NA	TRBD1	TRBV2	TRBJ2-7	CASSDWTGISYEQYF	TGTGCCAGCAGCGACTGGACAGGTATTTCCTACGAGCAGTACTTC
14	NA	TRBD1	TRBV6-5	TRBJ2-5	CASSYSGQGKTQYF	TGTGCCAGCAGTTACTCGGGACAGGGGAAGACCCAGTACTTC
15	few	NA	TRBV19	TRBJ1-1	CASSKSQVGNTEAFF	TGTGCCAGTAGTAAATCCCAGGTGGGGAACACTGAAGCTTTCTTT
17	NA	NA	TRBV4-1	TRBJ2-1	CASSQASGRSSYNEQFF	TGCGCCAGCAGCCAAGCGAGCGGCAGAAGCTCCTACAATGAGCAGTTCTTC